The 28 T cell receptor beta chains reported below all come from one sample, sequenced in a study of Graves' ophthalmopathy and Graves' hyperthyroidism. Amplifying from RNA transcripts, the study obtained TCR beta CDR3 regions. HTBI primers primed a first-round RT-PCR, and a second-round multiplex PCR followed. TCRdb reprocessed the multiplex PCR reads via MiXCR and lists one record per CDR3 protein. The sample records just over 600,000 distinct CDR3 sequences, about 24% being singletons. Material: peripheral blood. The receptors come from a woman younger than 30 with stable Graves' hyperthyroidism. Some clones in this sample may be carry-over from other donors' samples.

This clonotype was picked up many times. This chain links TRBV5-1 with TRBJ2-7; D gene unclear. V lost 4 bases and J lost 2, with 16 bases in between. The CDR3 has 15 residues. Germline V gives CDR1 SGHRS, CDR2 YFSETQ. CDR3 region: CASSQMGGGPYEQYF. As DNA, the CDR3 is TGCGCCAGCAGCCAGATGGGCGGCGGACCCTACGAGCAGTACTTC.

This clonotype was seen a few times. The rearrangement links TRBV20-1 to TRBJ1-3; 8 nucleotides align to TRBD1. The CDR3 runs to 17 residues. After removal of 0 bases from V and 2 bases from J, the junction contained 9 bases not matched to a gene. Germline values: CDR1 DFQATT, CDR2 SNEGSKA (reference sequence). The CDR3, as DNA: TGCAGTGCTAGAGATATCCGACAGGGGAGCGCTGGAAACACCATATATTTT. Translated: CSARDIRQGSAGNTIYF.

The chain has TRBV20-1 and TRBJ1-1; D perhaps matches TRBD1 (6 bases). Germline-derived CDR1 and CDR2 are DFQATT and SNEGSKA (reference sequence). Trimming pared 7 bases from V and 8 bases from J, leaving 14 bases between. This CDR3 is 11 amino acids long. CDR3 sequence reads: CSVTDRVEAFF. Written as DNA, the CDR3 is TGCAGTGTTACGGACAGAGTAGAAGCTTTCTTT.

The chain recombines TRBV12-3 or TRBV12-4 with TRBJ2-2; 10 bases match TRBD2. The CDR3 consists of 17 residues. With V trimmed by 6 bases and J by 5 bases, 12 bases remained unmatched. The CDR3 reads CASSYGTSVAQTGELFF. CDR3 nucleotides: TGTGCCAGCAGCTACGGGACTAGCGTCGCCCAAACCGGGGAGCTGTTTTTT.

This clonotype was seen at least ten times. This sequence joins TRBV15 and TRBJ2-4; 7 bases line up with TRBD1. The germline CDR1 and CDR2 sequences are LNHNV and YYDKDF (reference sequence). The trim removed 6 bases at V and 1 base at J, leaving 6 bases unmatched. CDR3 size: 15 residues. The CDR3 region is CATRLDRAAKNIQYF. In nucleotides, the CDR3 is TGTGCCACCAGGCTCGACAGGGCGGCCAAAAACATTCAGTACTTC.

The table lists this clonotype with many counts. The V and J genes are TRBV5-1 and TRBJ1-5; D possibly corresponds to TRBD1 (5 bases). CDR1 is SGHRS and CDR2 is YFSETQ in the germline V gene. V was shortened by 0 bases and J by 5 bases, with 12 bases between the two germline ends. This CDR3 is built from 15 residues. DNA of the CDR3: TGCGCCAGCAGCTTGGCCGGGGGATCGGATCAGCCCCAGCATTTT. Its protein is CASSLAGGSDQPQHF.

This clonotype was recorded many times. The chain recombines TRBV6-1 with TRBJ1-2; 7 positions match TRBD1. Germline CDR1 reads MNHNS; CDR2 reads SASEGT. The CDR3 has 13 residues. With V trimmed by 8 bases and J by 5 bases, 8 bases remained unmatched. CDR3: CASRRGLGYGYTF. The CDR3 DNA is TGTGCCAGCCGGAGGGGGCTTGGGTATGGCTACACCTTC.

This clonotype was observed once. The chain links TRBV7-2 to TRBJ2-5, with a tentative D call TRBD1 (5 bases). The V and J ends lost 5 bases and 1 base respectively, with 11 bases between them. Germline V gives CDR1 SGHTA, CDR2 FQGNSA. CDR3 length: 14 amino acids. CDR3 bases: TGTGCCAGCAGCCCCCTGGGGCGCCAAGAGACCCAGTACTTC. It codes for CASSPLGRQETQYF.

The chain carries TRBV3-1 and TRBJ1-1; no clear D gene. V lost 0 bases and J lost 8, with 4 bases in between. Germline CDR1 reads LGHDT; CDR2 reads YNNKEL (reference sequence). The CDR3 extends over 11 amino acids. This CDR3 is CASSQEGEAFF. DNA for the CDR3: TGTGCCAGCAGCCAAGAAGGGGAAGCTTTCTTT.

This clonotype was observed at least ten times. The gene calls are TRBV9 and TRBJ2-5, with 7 bases fitting TRBD2. Germline values: CDR1 SGDLS, CDR2 YYNGEE. J gave up 9 bases and V 0 bases, and 2 bases lay outside the gene matches. This CDR3 comprises 12 residues. CDR3 loop: CASSVDRGAQYF. The CDR3 DNA is TGTGCCAGCAGCGTAGATCGGGGGGCCCAGTACTTC. Together with reference TRBV9 and TRBJ2-5, the CDR3 gives the full variable domain: DSGVTQTPKHLITATGQRVTLRCSPRSGDLSVYWYQQSLDQGLQFLIQYYNGEERAKGNILERFSAQQFPDLHSELNLSSLELGDSALYFCASSVDRGAQYFGPGTRLLVL.

V is TRBV4-1 and J is TRBJ2-7; a possible D gene is TRBD2 (6 bases). The V end lost 2 bases, the J end lost 3 bases, and 14 bases lay between the germline ends. The CDR3 consists of 15 residues. Germline assignment: CDR1 MGHRA and CDR2 YSYEKL. In DNA, the CDR3 is TGCGCCAGCAGCCAATTAGGGGACTCGGGCTACGAGCAGTACTTC. This sequence encodes CASSQLGDSGYEQYF.

At least ten counts were recorded for this clonotype. V is TRBV19 and J is TRBJ1-1, with D possibly being TRBD1 (6 bases). The CDR3 is 13 residues long. Germline V gives CDR1 LNHDA, CDR2 SQIVND (reference sequence). The V gene lost 6 bases and the J gene lost 4 bases, with 12 bases spanning the gap. In DNA form, the CDR3 reads TGTGCCAGTAGCGATACAGGGTTCACTGAAGCTTTCTTT. Its translation: CASSDTGFTEAFF.

This clonotype was recorded at least ten times. The rearrangement joins TRBV19 to TRBJ2-7, with 8 bases that match TRBD2. Germline CDR1 is LNHDA and CDR2 is SQIVND (reference sequence). CDR3 size: 17 residues. V was clipped by 3 bases and J by 0 bases; unmatched bases: 10. CDR3 loop: CASSIAQRSGSSYEQYF. The DNA for the CDR3 is TGTGCCAGTAGTATCGCCCAACGAAGCGGGAGCTCCTACGAGCAGTACTTC.

This clonotype occurred many times. The CDR3 nucleotides are TGTGCCAGCAGTTCCTCCGGGACGGGGGGCTCTGGGGCCAACGTCCTGACTTTC. Translation: CASSSSGTGGSGANVLTF. The chain is built from TRBV25-1 and TRBJ2-6; TRBD2 matches at 7 bases. CDR1 and CDR2 (germline): MGHDK, SYGVNS. The V segment lost 5 bases and the J segment 0 bases; nucleotides outside the gene matches: 10. The CDR3 runs 18 residues.

The J gene is TRBJ2-4, the V gene TRBV18; TRBD1 matches 9 bases. Germline V gene lookup returns CDR1 KGHSH and CDR2 LQKENI. The CDR3 totals 17 residues. Losses at the gene ends were 4 bases for V and 1 base for J; bases not matched to a gene: 8. DNA of the CDR3: TGTGCCAGCTCACTGTCAACAGGGGGCATTGCCAAAAACATTCAGTACTTC. This codes for CASSLSTGGIAKNIQYF.

The chain couples TRBV12-3 or TRBV12-4 to TRBJ1-6, with 10 bases matching TRBD1. Trimming removed 3 bases from V and 7 bases from J; junction bases left unmatched: 6. This CDR3 has 16 residues. CDR3 protein: CASSFLGQGMNSPLHF. The DNA for the CDR3 is TGTGCCAGCAGTTTCTTGGGACAGGGGATGAATTCACCCCTCCACTTT.

V gene TRBV9 combines with J gene TRBJ1-2, with no clear D. Germline CDR1 is SGDLS and CDR2 is YYNGEE. Trimming cost V 4 bases and J 6 bases, with 13 bases left between them. The CDR3 has 13 amino acids. The CDR3 sequence: CASSYDVNDGYTF. In DNA, the CDR3 is TGTGCCAGCAGCTATGACGTGAACGATGGCTACACCTTC.

The rearrangement links TRBV4-2 to TRBJ2-7, with TRBD2 matching over 11 bases. J lost 4 bases, V lost 2 bases, and 13 bases had no gene match. The CDR3 covers 18 residues. The germline CDR1 and CDR2 sequences are LGHNA and YNFKEQ. CDR3 DNA: TGTGCCAGCAGCCAAACTTCACTAGCGGGGGACCGCGTTTACGAGCAGTACTTC. This translates into CASSQTSLAGDRVYEQYF.

There are many counts of this clonotype. This chain links TRBV29-1 with TRBJ1-1; D gene ambiguous. V was shortened by 5 bases and J by 1 base, with 20 bases between the two germline ends. The CDR3 runs to 16 residues. CDR1 and CDR2 from the germline V gene are SQVTM and ANQGSEA. This chain's CDR3 is CSVRPSSLSPNTEAFF. In DNA, the CDR3 is TGCAGCGTTAGGCCCTCCAGTTTATCACCGAACACTGAAGCTTTCTTT.

This clonotype has at least ten counts. The rearrangement links TRBV19 to TRBJ2-5; D is unclear. The CDR3 loop spans 14 amino acids. Germline V gene data show CDR1 as LNHDA and CDR2 as SQIVND (reference sequence). V was trimmed by 5 bases and J by 0 bases, leaving 10 bases between them. CDR3 loop: CASSPRPYQETQYF. CDR3 bases: TGTGCCAGTAGTCCCCGGCCTTACCAAGAGACCCAGTACTTC.

At least ten counts were recorded for this clonotype. The chain is built from TRBV27 and TRBJ2-2, with 7 bases identical to TRBD2. The germline V gene encodes CDR1 MNHEY and CDR2 SMNVEV (reference sequence). The length of the CDR3 is 13 residues. Losses at the gene ends were 5 bases for V and 6 bases for J; bases not matched to a gene: 3. The CDR3 nucleotides read TGTGCCAGCAGTCCGCTAGCGGCCGGGGAGCTGTTTTTT. The encoded protein is CASSPLAAGELFF.

This clonotype was picked up many times. V is TRBV13 and J is TRBJ1-1; 9 positions match TRBD1. The germline V gene encodes CDR1 PRHDT and CDR2 FYEKMQ (reference sequence). Unmatched junction bases numbered 8, after V lost 5 bases and J lost 4 bases. This CDR3 spans 15 amino acids. Here the CDR3 reads CASSQGGTGSTEAFF. DNA of the CDR3: TGTGCCAGCAGCCAAGGGGGGACAGGGAGCACTGAAGCTTTCTTT.

Only one count was recorded for this clonotype. The V call is TRBV10-3, the J call TRBJ1-1; D possibly corresponds to TRBD1 (5 bases). This CDR3 region has 14 residues. Looked up from germline, CDR1 is ENHRY and CDR2 is SYGVKD. V lost 4 bases and J lost 3, with 12 bases in between. CDR3 in amino acids: CAISAWEQDTEAFF. As DNA, the CDR3 is TGTGCCATCAGTGCTTGGGAACAGGACACTGAAGCTTTCTTT.

This clonotype was counted at least ten times. CDR3 sequence: CASSERLGLAGGRGSYEQYF. CDR3 coding DNA: TGTGCCAGCAGTGAGCGGCTGGGACTAGCGGGAGGGCGCGGCTCCTACGAGCAGTACTTC. The gene calls are TRBV2 and TRBJ2-7, with 16 bases that match TRBD2. This CDR3 spans 20 amino acids. V lost 3 bases and J lost 0; bases outside the gene matches: 11. Per the germline V gene, CDR1 is SNHLY and CDR2 is FYNNEI.

There are a few counts of this clonotype. The chain uses TRBV7-8 and TRBJ1-2, with 11 bases matching TRBD1. Germline V lookup: CDR1 SGHVS, CDR2 FQNEAQ. Trimming cost V 2 bases and J 8 bases; bases outside gene matches: 7. The CDR3 spans 15 residues. The CDR3 bases are TGTGCCAGCAGCTTACCGGGACAGGGGGGGGCCGGCTACACCTTC. Its protein product is CASSLPGQGGAGYTF.

This clonotype was found many times. The V call is TRBV28, the J call TRBJ2-7, with a possible D match to TRBD1 (6 bases). The CDR3 extends over 14 amino acids. Germline V gene lookup returns CDR1 MDHEN and CDR2 SYDVKM. V lost 6 bases and J 0 bases, leaving 12 bases between the germline ends. CDR3 sequence reads: CASRIPGHSYEQYF. The CDR3 nucleotides read TGTGCCAGCAGAATACCGGGACACTCCTACGAGCAGTACTTC.

V gene TRBV5-1 combines with J gene TRBJ1-6; no firm D call. Germline V gene sequence: CDR1 SGHRS, CDR2 YFSETQ. The germline V and J ends were trimmed by 1 base and 6 bases, with 11 bases remaining between them. There are 15 residues in the CDR3. The CDR3 region is CASSLTRLGNSPLHF. The CDR3 nucleotides are TGCGCCAGCAGCTTGACAAGACTCGGTAATTCACCCCTCCACTTT.

This clonotype was seen repeatedly, ten times or more. J is TRBJ1-1 and V is TRBV6-2 or TRBV6-3, with D tentatively TRBD1 (6 bases). Trimming stripped 0 bases from V and 0 bases from J, with 11 bases between. The CDR3 runs to 16 residues. Germline-derived CDR1 and CDR2 are MNHEY and SVGEGT. The CDR3 here is CASSYSQGSVNTEAFF. CDR3 sequence (DNA): TGTGCCAGCAGTTACTCACAGGGAAGTGTGAACACTGAAGCTTTCTTT.